The present T cell receptor (beta chain) was sequenced within a study of CD8+ T cells in alopecia areata. Germline V CDR1 and CDR2: SGHAT, FQNNGV. The CDR3 covers 14 residues. The V end lost 1 base, the J end lost 8 bases, and 11 bases lay between the germline ends. The authors extracted RNA and reverse transcribed it into cDNA as the sequencing template. Sequenced by immunoSEQ multiplex PCR; TCRdb stores in-frame clones only, minus some. The table lists 150,000 to 200,000 clones, roughly 59% of them singletons, with roughly 1.7% in the top ten. The V call is TRBV11-2, the J call TRBJ1-4, with D possibly being TRBD1 (5 bases). The TCR originated in a human donor with alopecia areata. Material: CD4+ T cells sorted from blood, obtained at week 0. The CDR3 DNA sequence: TGTGCCAGCAGCTTAGTCGGCGGGGCCGAAAAACTGTTTTTT. This codes for CASSLVGGAEKLFF.